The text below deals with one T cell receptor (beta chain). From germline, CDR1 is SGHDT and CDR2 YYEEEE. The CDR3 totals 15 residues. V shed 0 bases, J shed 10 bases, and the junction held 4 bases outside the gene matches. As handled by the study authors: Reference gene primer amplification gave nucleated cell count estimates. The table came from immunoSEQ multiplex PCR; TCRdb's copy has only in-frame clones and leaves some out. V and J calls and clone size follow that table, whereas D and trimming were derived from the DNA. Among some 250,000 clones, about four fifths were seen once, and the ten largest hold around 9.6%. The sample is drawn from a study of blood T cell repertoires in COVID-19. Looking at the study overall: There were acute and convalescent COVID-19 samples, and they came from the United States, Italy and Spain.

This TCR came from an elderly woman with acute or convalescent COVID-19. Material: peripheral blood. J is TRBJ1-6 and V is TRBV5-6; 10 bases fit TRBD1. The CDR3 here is CASSLEDRGTSPLHF. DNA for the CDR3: TGTGCCAGCAGCTTGGAGGACAGGGGGACATCACCCCTCCACTTT.